A selection of T cell receptor beta chains follows, all from one sample in a study of blood T cell repertoires in COVID-19. Profiled with immunoSEQ multiplex PCR; TCRdb holds only in-frame clones, not every one. The table has around 340,000 clones, around 88% seen once; the top ten hold almost 3%. Source material: peripheral blood. Receptors originate from a young man with active or convalescent COVID-19. Each CDR3 is given with its conserved first and last residue. D genes are given only for firm matches. Rows give clone size only sometimes, using once, few, many, or a class for an expanded clone.

v_call	d_call	j_call	cdr3_length	clone_size	cdr3_aa	cdr3_nt
TRBV10-3	TRBD2	TRBJ2-1	14	NA	CAIERGGGYNEQFF	TGTGCCATCGAGCGGGGAGGAGGCTACAATGAGCAGTTCTTC
TRBV28	TRBD2	TRBJ2-7	13	few	CASSWASGYEQYF	TGTGCCAGCAGCTGGGCTAGCGGGTACGAGCAGTACTTC
TRBV18	TRBD1	TRBJ1-2	15	NA	CASSPETGSIYGYTF	TGTGCCAGCTCACCGGAGACAGGGTCGATCTATGGCTACACCTTC
TRBV6-6	TRBD1	TRBJ2-7	15	NA	CASRPGQGSSYEQYF	TGTGCCAGCAGACCGGGACAGGGGAGCTCCTACGAGCAGTACTTC
TRBV5-8	NA	TRBJ2-3	14	NA	CASSLATGTDTQYF	TGTGCCAGCAGCTTGGCCACGGGCACAGATACGCAGTATTTT
TRBV19	TRBD1	TRBJ1-1	16	NA	CASSEDSGTGVTEAFF	TGTGCCAGTAGTGAGGACTCCGGGACAGGGGTAACTGAAGCTTTCTTT
TRBV7-9	NA	TRBJ1-6	14	NA	CASSSQGTNSPLHF	TGTGCCAGCAGCTCCCAGGGCACCAATTCACCCCTCCACTTT
TRBV7-2	NA	TRBJ2-1	13	NA	CASSLLRGSEQFF	TGTGCCAGCAGCTTGCTGAGAGGGTCTGAGCAGTTCTTC
TRBV6-2/TRBV6-3	NA	TRBJ2-1	16	NA	CASSSPPGLGYNEQFF	TGTGCCAGCAGTTCCCCCCCTGGACTTGGATACAATGAGCAGTTCTTC
TRBV7-3	NA	TRBJ1-1	11	NA	CASSLGGEAFF	TGTGCCAGCAGCTTGGGAGGGGAGGCTTTCTTT
TRBV5-1	TRBD2	TRBJ2-3	16	NA	CASRTSGGPSTDTQYF	TGCGCCAGCAGGACTAGCGGGGGGCCCAGCACAGATACGCAGTATTTT
TRBV30	NA	TRBJ2-5	14	once	CAWSLGGPQETQYF	TGTGCCTGGAGTCTCGGGGGACCCCAAGAGACCCAGTACTTC
TRBV27	NA	TRBJ2-7	14	once	CASRTGLALGEQYF	TGTGCCAGCAGGACAGGCTTGGCCTTGGGCGAGCAGTACTTC
TRBV7-2	TRBD2	TRBJ2-3	17	NA	CASSAPGNSGSLYTQYF	TGTGCCAGCAGCGCTCCTGGAAATAGCGGGAGCTTGTATACGCAGTATTTT
TRBV9	TRBD1	TRBJ1-6	16	NA	CASSALTGGDNSPLHF	TGTGCCAGCAGCGCGCTAACAGGGGGCGATAATTCACCCCTCCACTTT
TRBV5-5	TRBD2	TRBJ2-7	17	NA	CASSLGGLADNSYEQYF	TGTGCCAGCAGTTTAGGGGGACTAGCGGATAACTCCTACGAGCAGTACTTC
TRBV7-9	NA	TRBJ2-7	14	NA	CASSFRQGSYEQYF	TGTGCCAGCAGCTTTCGGCAGGGTTCCTACGAGCAGTACTTC
TRBV2	NA	TRBJ2-1	13	few	CASSVGAGDEQFF	TGTGCCAGCAGTGTGGGGGCCGGGGATGAGCAGTTCTTC
TRBV5-1	NA	TRBJ2-7	14	NA	CASSFRGETYEQYF	TGCGCCAGCAGCTTCCGGGGTGAGACCTACGAGCAGTACTTC
TRBV28	TRBD1	TRBJ2-1	14	NA	CASSLGQLYNEQFF	TGTGCCAGCAGTTTGGGACAGCTCTACAATGAGCAGTTCTTC
TRBV11-1	TRBD2	TRBJ2-7	15	NA	CASSPRLAGAGEQYF	TGTGCCAGCAGCCCCCGACTAGCGGGGGCGGGGGAGCAGTACTTC
TRBV14	NA	TRBJ2-7	13	once	CASSQVSGSEQYF	TGTGCCAGCAGCCAAGTCAGTGGGAGCGAGCAGTACTTC
TRBV4-2	NA	TRBJ2-6	16	NA	CASSQQTGSGANVLTF	TGTGCCAGCAGCCAACAAACAGGGTCAGGGGCCAACGTCCTGACTTTC
TRBV30	NA	TRBJ1-2	12	few	CAWGNSNYGYTF	TGTGCCTGGGGAAACAGCAACTATGGCTACACCTTC